Below are 6 T cell receptor beta chains sequenced from a single sample in a study of blood T cell repertoires in COVID-19 (dated by TCRdb to about 2020). Receptor libraries were prepared by the immunoSEQ multiplex PCR assay. TCRdb took over this immuneACCESS table, retaining in-frame rearrangements with V and J assigned. Such tables are incomplete; in checked studies, under half of the missing clones stem from an unresolved V gene, and the remainder is unexplained. In this sample the table shows 120,000 or so clones, 79% of which occur a single time. The top ten constitute around 37% of the sample. The sequenced sample was peripheral blood. The receptors stem from a man in his forties with active or convalescent COVID-19.

The chain links TRBV27 to TRBJ1-1, with a possible D match to TRBD1 (5 bases). The CDR3 is 15 residues long. Germline-derived CDR1 and CDR2 are MNHEY and SMNVEV (reference sequence). With 1 base removed from V and 5 bases from J, the gap between germline ends came to 14 bases. The CDR3 spells CASSLFGREGTEAFF. In nucleotides, the CDR3 is TGTGCCAGCAGTTTATTCGGCAGGGAAGGAACTGAAGCTTTCTTT.

This clone was seen a handful of times. This chain connects TRBV7-3 to TRBJ2-1; 7 bases agree with TRBD2. CDR3 length: 13 amino acids. The germline gives CDR1 SGHTA, CDR2 FQGTGA. The junction had 3 bases not matched to a gene; V was cut back by 1 base and J by 9 bases. The CDR3 DNA reads as TGTGCCAGCAGCTTAATGGGCGGGGGTGAGCAGTTCTTC. Residues: CASSLMGGGEQFF. Combining the CDR3 with reference TRBV7-3 and TRBJ2-1 gives the whole variable domain GAGVSQTPSNKVTEKGKYVELRCDPISGHTALYWYRQSLGQGPEFLIYFQGTGAADDSGLPNDRFFAVRPEGSVSTLKIQRTERGDSAVYLCASSLMGGGEQFFGPGTRLTVL.

A few counts support this clone. The chain has TRBV13 and TRBJ1-3; D perhaps matches TRBD1 (6 bases). Trimming cost V 3 bases and J 4 bases, with 16 bases left between them. The CDR3 runs 16 residues. The germline gives CDR1 PRHDT, CDR2 FYEKMQ (reference sequence). The CDR3: CASSLGGANKGNTIYF. DNA of the CDR3: TGTGCCAGCAGCTTGGGGGGGGCTAATAAGGGAAACACCATATATTTT.

This clone was detected once. The chain links TRBV11-3 to TRBJ2-7, with TRBD1 identical over 7 bases. Trimming cost V 5 bases and J 1 base; bases outside gene matches: 5. Per the germline V gene, CDR1 is SGHNT and CDR2 is YENEEA. This CDR3 is 14 amino acids long. CDR3 in DNA: TGTGCCAGCAGCCCCCGACAGGGTTCCTACGAGCAGTACTTC. Residues: CASSPRQGSYEQYF.

This chain joins TRBV12-3 or TRBV12-4 and TRBJ2-7; 7 bases are shared with TRBD1. The length of the CDR3 is 13 residues. V gave up 6 bases and J gave up 6 bases; unmatched junction bases: 8. CDR3 sequence reads: CASSREGQTEQYF. CDR3 in DNA: TGTGCCAGCAGCCGAGAGGGACAGACCGAGCAGTACTTC.

V and J are TRBV5-1 and TRBJ2-5; 7 nucleotides align to TRBD1. The germline CDR1 and CDR2 sequences are SGHRS and YFSETQ. The CDR3 consists of 14 residues. After removal of 4 bases from V and 1 base from J, the junction contained 4 bases not matched to a gene. CDR3 sequence (DNA): TGCGCCAGCAGCGGGGGACAGCTCCAAGAGACCCAGTACTTC. As protein: CASSGGQLQETQYF. The full variable domain, in which reference TRBV5-1 and TRBJ2-5 provide the parts outside the CDR3, is KAGVTQTPRYLIKTRGQQVTLSCSPISGHRSVSWYQQTPGQGLQFLFEYFSETQRNKGNFPGRFSGRQFSNSRSEMNVSTLELGDSALYLCASSGGQLQETQYFGPGTRLLVL.